There are a few counts of the clone carrying this T cell receptor (beta chain). Its specificity is not known. The data were taken from a study of response to subunit inactivated influenza vaccine. The study's findings and limits: It was suggested by the authors that few new T cells are recruited by each seasonal influenza vaccination.

MiXCR, applied by TCRdb to the RT-PCR reads, yields one record per CDR3 protein. The data show more than 200,000 distinct CDR3 sequences, 9.5% to 15% seen once. This material consisted of non-naive T cells sorted from PBMCs, taken less than 15 days before vaccination. The source is a man in his forties or fifties who received an inactivated influenza vaccine.

CDR3 sequence (DNA): TGTGCCAGCAGCTTAGACCCTGGACAGGGGAGGGATACGCAGTATTTT. It encodes CASSLDPGQGRDTQYF. The V and J genes are TRBV7-9 and TRBJ2-3, with 9 bases lining up with TRBD1. Germline values: CDR1 SEHNR, CDR2 FQNEAQ (reference sequence). Trimming took 1 base from V and 6 from J; bases not matched to a gene: 8. This CDR3 is 16 amino acids long. The whole variable domain, remainder taken from reference TRBV7-9 and TRBJ2-3, is DTGVSQNPRHKITKRGQNVTFRCDPISEHNRLYWYRQTLGQGPEFLTYFQNEAQLEKSRLLSDRFSAERPKGSFSTLEIQRTEQGDSAMYLCASSLDPGQGRDTQYFGPGTRLTVL.